These 10 T cell receptor beta chains came from one sample sequenced in a study of T cells in Graves' hyperthyroidism and ophthalmopathy. Amplification of TCR beta CDR3 regions used RNA as the template. With the HTBI primer set, the TCR CDR3 went through a first round of RT-PCR. A single record per CDR3 protein comes from TCRdb applying MiXCR to the multiplex PCR reads. The table includes some 770,000 distinct CDR3 sequences, about a sixth detected once. Sequencing input: blood. These receptors all stem from a man younger than 35 with Graves' hyperthyroidism.

The V gene is TRBV27, the J gene TRBJ2-4, with D tentatively TRBD1 or TRBD2 (6 bases each). This CDR3 is built from 17 residues. Germline V CDR1 and CDR2: MNHEY, SMNVEV (reference sequence). V was shortened by 4 bases and J by 11 bases, with 27 bases between the two germline ends. CDR3 bases: TGTGCCAGCAGTTCCAACGGGGGCCAACAAACCCGAACATTTCAGTACTTC. Translating gives CASSSNGGQQTRTFQYF.

The V and J genes are TRBV7-8 and TRBJ2-7, with D tentatively TRBD1 (7 bases). The CDR3 contains 15 residues. V dropped 3 bases and J dropped 7 bases, with 19 bases sitting between them. CDR1 and CDR2 from the germline V gene are SGHVS and FQNEAQ. CDR3 region: CASSFTAGGFGEQYF. The CDR3 DNA reads TGTGCCAGCAGCTTCACGGCAGGGGGGTTCGGTGAGCAGTACTTC.

This clonotype appeared a few times. This sequence joins TRBV5-4 and TRBJ2-2; tentatively, D is TRBD2 (6 bases). Per germline, CDR1 SGHNT and CDR2 YYREEE (reference sequence). V was cut by 0 bases and J by 1 base, with 10 bases left in between. This CDR3 contains 16 residues. CDR3 region: CASSLGRGQNTGELFF. CDR3 sequence (DNA): TGTGCCAGCAGCTTGGGGCGGGGTCAGAACACCGGGGAGCTGTTTTTT. The full variable domain, in which reference TRBV5-4 and TRBJ2-2 provide the parts outside the CDR3, is ETGVTQSPTHLIKTRGQQVTLRCSSQSGHNTVSWYQQALGQGPQFIFQYYREEENGRGNFPPRFSGLQFPNYSSELNVNALELDDSALYLCASSLGRGQNTGELFFGEGSRLTVL.

This clonotype was seen repeatedly, ten times or more. The J gene is TRBJ2-7, the V gene TRBV7-3; D not certain. Trimming left V 5 bases short and J 4 bases short, with 12 bases between. This CDR3 is built from 13 residues. Looked up from germline, CDR1 is SGHTA and CDR2 is FQGTGA. The CDR3 sequence: CASSPSDRYEQYF. The CDR3 DNA follows: TGTGCCAGCAGCCCGTCGGACCGATACGAGCAGTACTTC.

This clonotype was counted many times. The chain uses TRBV19 and TRBJ1-1; TRBD1 is a possible D gene (5 bases). V dropped 7 bases and J dropped 7 bases, with 10 bases sitting between them. There are 11 residues in the CDR3. The germline CDR1 and CDR2 sequences are LNHDA and SQIVND (reference sequence). The CDR3, as DNA: TGTGCCAGTACTCGGACAAGTGAAGCTTTCTTT. Protein product: CASTRTSEAFF.

At least ten counts were recorded for this clonotype. This sequence joins TRBV29-1 and TRBJ2-3, with D perhaps TRBD2 (5 bases). V was cut by 3 bases and J by 0 bases, with 13 bases left in between. The CDR3 has 15 residues. CDR1 and CDR2 from the germline V gene are SQVTM and ANQGSEA. Here the CDR3 DNA reads TGCAGCGTTGATTGGGTAGCGTTAAGCACAGATACGCAGTATTTT. This translates into CSVDWVALSTDTQYF.

At least ten counts were recorded for this clonotype. The CDR3 DNA follows: TGTGCCAGCAGGCCTAGCGGTCTCCAAGAGACCCAGTACTTC. It encodes CASRPSGLQETQYF. This chain links TRBV12-3 or TRBV12-4 with TRBJ2-5, with TRBD2 identical over 7 bases. V lost 6 bases, J lost 1 base, and 5 bases stayed unmatched. This CDR3 has 14 residues.

This clonotype was observed a handful of times. The chain employs TRBV10-3 and TRBJ1-1; D remains unclear. V was pared by 7 bases and J by 1 base, with 10 bases between. Germline CDR1 reads ENHRY; CDR2 reads SYGVKD. The CDR3 consists of 13 residues. The CDR3 spells CAIKEGWNTEAFF. CDR3 sequence (DNA): TGTGCCATCAAGGAGGGCTGGAACACTGAAGCTTTCTTT.

The chain couples TRBV19 to TRBJ2-1; D gene ambiguous. The CDR3 length is 15 residues. Trimming cost V 4 bases and J 10 bases, with 20 bases left between them. Looked up from germline, CDR1 is LNHDA and CDR2 is SQIVND (reference sequence). CDR3 residues: CASSNRVRVQGEQFF. Written as DNA, the CDR3 is TGTGCCAGTAGTAATAGAGTCAGAGTTCAAGGGGAGCAGTTCTTC.

As regards this clonotype: A much larger clone is a single base away; this may be a read error. The chain links TRBV2 to TRBJ2-7; unclear D gene. V dropped 2 bases and J dropped 3 bases, with 14 bases sitting between them. From germline, CDR1 is SNHLY and CDR2 FYNNEI. The CDR3 has 15 residues. The CDR3 sequence is CASSERLEVGYEQYF. The CDR3, as DNA: TGTGCCAGCAGTGAAAGGCTAGAAGTGGGCTACGAGCAGTACTTC.